This TCR beta chain was sequenced in a study of T cell repertoires in cytomegalovirus infection. The CDR3 consists of 14 residues. The J segment lost 7 bases and the V segment lost 10 bases, leaving 10 bases of the junction unmatched. One entry per CDR3 protein results from TCRdb running MiXCR on the reads. Of nearly 450,000 distinct CDR3 sequences in the sample, approximately 31% were seen once. Of note for this clonotype: The CDR3 end shows no conserved phenylalanine or tryptophan, and so a read error is likely.

The rearrangement links TRBV12-3 or TRBV12-4 to TRBJ2-1, with 10 bases that match TRBD2. The sequence was collected from a human donor in good health (CMV status not recorded). Some clones in this sample may be carry-over from other donors' samples. Sequenced input: PBMCs. The CDR3 nucleotides read TGTGCCACCACGGTTAGCGGGGGGAGGAATGAGCAGTTCTTA. This translates into CATTVSGGRNEQFL.